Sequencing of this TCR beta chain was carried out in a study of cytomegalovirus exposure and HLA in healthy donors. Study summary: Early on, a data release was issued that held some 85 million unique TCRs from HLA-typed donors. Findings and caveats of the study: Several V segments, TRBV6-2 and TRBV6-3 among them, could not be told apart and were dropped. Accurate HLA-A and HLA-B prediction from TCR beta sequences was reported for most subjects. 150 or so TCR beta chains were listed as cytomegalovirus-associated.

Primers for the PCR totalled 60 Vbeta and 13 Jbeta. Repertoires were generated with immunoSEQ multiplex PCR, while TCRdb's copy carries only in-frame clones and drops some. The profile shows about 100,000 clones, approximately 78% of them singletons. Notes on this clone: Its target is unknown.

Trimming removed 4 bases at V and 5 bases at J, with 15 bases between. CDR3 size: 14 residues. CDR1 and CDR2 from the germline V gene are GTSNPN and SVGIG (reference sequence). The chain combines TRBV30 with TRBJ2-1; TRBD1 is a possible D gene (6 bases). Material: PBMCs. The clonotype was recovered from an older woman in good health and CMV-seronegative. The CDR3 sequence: CAWTTSGHDNEQFF. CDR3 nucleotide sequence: TGTGCCTGGACCACCTCGGGACACGACAATGAGCAGTTCTTC.